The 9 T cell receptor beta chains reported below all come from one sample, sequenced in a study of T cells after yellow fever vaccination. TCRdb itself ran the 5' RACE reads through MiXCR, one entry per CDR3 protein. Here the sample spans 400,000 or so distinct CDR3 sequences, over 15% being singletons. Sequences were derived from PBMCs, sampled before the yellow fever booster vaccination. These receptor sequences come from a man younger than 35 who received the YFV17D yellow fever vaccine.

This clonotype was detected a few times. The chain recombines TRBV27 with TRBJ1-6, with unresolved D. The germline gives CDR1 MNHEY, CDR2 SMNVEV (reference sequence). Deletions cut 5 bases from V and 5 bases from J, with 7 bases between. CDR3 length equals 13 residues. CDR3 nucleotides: TGTGCCAGCAGTGTCCGGAATAATTCACCCCTCCACTTT. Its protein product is CASSVRNNSPLHF.

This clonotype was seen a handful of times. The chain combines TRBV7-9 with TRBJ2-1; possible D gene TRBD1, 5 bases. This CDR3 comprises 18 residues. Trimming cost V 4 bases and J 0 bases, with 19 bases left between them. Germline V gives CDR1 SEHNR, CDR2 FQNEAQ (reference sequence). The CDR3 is CASSSKMGTGLSYNEQFF. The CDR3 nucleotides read TGTGCCAGCAGCTCCAAAATGGGTACAGGCCTCTCCTACAATGAGCAGTTCTTC.

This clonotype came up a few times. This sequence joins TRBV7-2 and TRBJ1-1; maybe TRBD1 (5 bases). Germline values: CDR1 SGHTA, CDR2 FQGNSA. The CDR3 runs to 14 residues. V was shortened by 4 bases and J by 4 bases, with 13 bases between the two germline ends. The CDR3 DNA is TGTGCCAGCAGCTCCATCGCAGGGATCACTGAAGCTTTCTTT. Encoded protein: CASSSIAGITEAFF.

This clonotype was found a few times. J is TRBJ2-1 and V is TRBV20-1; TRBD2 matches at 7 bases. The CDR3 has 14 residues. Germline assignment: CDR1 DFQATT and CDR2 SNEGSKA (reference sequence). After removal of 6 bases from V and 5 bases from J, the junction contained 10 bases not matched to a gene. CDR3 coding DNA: TGCAGTGCCCTCGGACTAGAGTCGCACAATGAGCAGTTCTTC. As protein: CSALGLESHNEQFF.

The CDR3 bases are TGTGCCAGCAGTTACTCGAGCCTGGGGAAGGGCGGCTACACCTTC. The encoded protein is CASSYSSLGKGGYTF. The chain is built from TRBV6-2 or TRBV6-3 and TRBJ1-2; D not certain. The CDR3 has 15 residues. The germline V gene has CDR1 MNHEY and CDR2 SVGEGT. Trimming cost V 0 bases and J 8 bases, with 16 bases left between them.

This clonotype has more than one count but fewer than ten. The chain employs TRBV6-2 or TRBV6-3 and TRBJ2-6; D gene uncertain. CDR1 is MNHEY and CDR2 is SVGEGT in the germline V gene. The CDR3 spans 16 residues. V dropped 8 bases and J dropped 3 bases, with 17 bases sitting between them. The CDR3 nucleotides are TGTGCCAGCGGTAGGCCCCCGTCCGATGGGGCCAACGTCCTGACTTTC. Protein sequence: CASGRPPSDGANVLTF.

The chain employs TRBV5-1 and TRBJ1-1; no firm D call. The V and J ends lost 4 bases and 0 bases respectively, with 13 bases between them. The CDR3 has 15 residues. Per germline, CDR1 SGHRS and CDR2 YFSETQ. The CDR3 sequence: CASSLETNLNTEAFF. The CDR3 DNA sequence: TGCGCCAGCAGCCTAGAGACAAATTTGAACACTGAAGCTTTCTTT.

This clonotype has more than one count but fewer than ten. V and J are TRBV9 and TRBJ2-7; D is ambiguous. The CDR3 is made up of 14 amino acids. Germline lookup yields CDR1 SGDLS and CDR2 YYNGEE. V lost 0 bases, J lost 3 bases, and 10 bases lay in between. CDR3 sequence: CASSVAGPGYEQYF. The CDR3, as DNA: TGTGCCAGCAGCGTAGCTGGACCAGGCTACGAGCAGTACTTC. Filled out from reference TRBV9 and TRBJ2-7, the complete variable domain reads DSGVTQTPKHLITATGQRVTLRCSPRSGDLSVYWYQQSLDQGLQFLIQYYNGEERAKGNILERFSAQQFPDLHSELNLSSLELGDSALYFCASSVAGPGYEQYFGPGTRLTVT.

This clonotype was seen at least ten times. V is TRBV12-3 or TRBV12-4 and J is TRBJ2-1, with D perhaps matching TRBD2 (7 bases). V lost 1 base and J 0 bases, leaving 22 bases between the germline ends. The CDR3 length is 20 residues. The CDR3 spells CASSLGFGGADSLSYNEQFF. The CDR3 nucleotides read TGTGCCAGCAGTTTAGGGTTTGGGGGGGCCGACTCCCTCTCCTACAATGAGCAGTTCTTC.